This TCR beta chain appears in the sequencing data of a study of CD8+ T cells in alopecia areata. CDR1 is SGHTA and CDR2 is FQGNSA in the germline V gene. The V end lost 2 bases, the J end lost 6 bases, and 10 bases lay between the germline ends. This CDR3 has 14 amino acids. Treatment specified: oral pan-JAK inhibitor, 5-10 mg twice daily. cDNA prepared by RNA extraction and subsequent reverse transcription served as the template for sequencing. The method was immunoSEQ multiplex PCR; TCRdb's version includes in-frame clones alone and lacks a portion of them. Here the sample spans approximately 300,000 clones, 58% being singletons.

This sample comprised CD4+ T cells sorted from blood, obtained at week 24, from a patient treated with tofacitinib. This chain uses TRBV7-2 with TRBJ2-2; D gene ambiguous. This clonotype originated in a human donor with alopecia areata. CDR3 amino acids: CASSLRRTSGELFF. In DNA, the CDR3 is TGTGCCAGCAGCTTACGACGGACGTCCGGGGAGCTGTTTTTT.